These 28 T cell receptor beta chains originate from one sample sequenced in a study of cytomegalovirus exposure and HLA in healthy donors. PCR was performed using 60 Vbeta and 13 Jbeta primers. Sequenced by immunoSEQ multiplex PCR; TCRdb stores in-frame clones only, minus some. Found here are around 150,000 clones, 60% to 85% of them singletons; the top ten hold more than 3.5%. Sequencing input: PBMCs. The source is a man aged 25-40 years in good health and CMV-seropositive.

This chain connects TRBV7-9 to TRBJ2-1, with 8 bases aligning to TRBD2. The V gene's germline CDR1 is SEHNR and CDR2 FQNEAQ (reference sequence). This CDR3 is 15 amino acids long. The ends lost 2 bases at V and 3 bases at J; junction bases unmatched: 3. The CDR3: CASSLIGTSYNEQFF. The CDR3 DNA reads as TGTGCCAGCAGCTTAATTGGGACTAGCTACAATGAGCAGTTCTTC.

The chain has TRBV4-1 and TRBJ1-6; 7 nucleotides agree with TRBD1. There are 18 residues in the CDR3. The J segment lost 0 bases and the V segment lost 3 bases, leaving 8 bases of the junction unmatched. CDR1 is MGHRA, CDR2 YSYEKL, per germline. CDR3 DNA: TGCGCCAGCAGCCAGGGGGGACAGCGATTCTCCTATAATTCACCCCTCCACTTT. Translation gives CASSQGGQRFSYNSPLHF.

CDR3: CASSQQGSYNSPLHF. CDR3 coding DNA: TGTGCCAGCAGCCAACAGGGCTCCTATAATTCACCCCTCCACTTT. V is TRBV7-2 and J is TRBJ1-6; weak D call: TRBD1 (6 bases). V shed 5 bases and J shed 0 bases, with 8 bases lying between them. This CDR3 comprises 15 residues. Germline V CDR1 and CDR2: SGHTA, FQGNSA.

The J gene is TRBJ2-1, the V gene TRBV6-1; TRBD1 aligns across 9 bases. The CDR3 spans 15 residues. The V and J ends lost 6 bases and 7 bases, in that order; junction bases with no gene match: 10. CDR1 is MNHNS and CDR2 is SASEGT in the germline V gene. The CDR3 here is CASSSGQGRGNEQFF. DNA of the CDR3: TGTGCCAGCAGCTCGGGACAGGGCCGAGGAAATGAGCAGTTCTTC.

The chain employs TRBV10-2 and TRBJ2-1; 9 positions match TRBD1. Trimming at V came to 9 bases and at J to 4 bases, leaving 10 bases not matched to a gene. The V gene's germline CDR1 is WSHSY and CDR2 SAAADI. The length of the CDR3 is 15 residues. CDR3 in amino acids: CASLDSGQGYNEQFF. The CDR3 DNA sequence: TGCGCCAGTTTAGACTCGGGACAGGGTTACAATGAGCAGTTCTTC.

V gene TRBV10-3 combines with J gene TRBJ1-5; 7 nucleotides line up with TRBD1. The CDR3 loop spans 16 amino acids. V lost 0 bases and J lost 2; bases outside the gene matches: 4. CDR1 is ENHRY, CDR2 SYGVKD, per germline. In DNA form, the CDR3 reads TGTGCCATCAGTGAGTCACTTGGACAGGGCAATCAGCCCCAGCATTTT. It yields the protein CAISESLGQGNQPQHF.

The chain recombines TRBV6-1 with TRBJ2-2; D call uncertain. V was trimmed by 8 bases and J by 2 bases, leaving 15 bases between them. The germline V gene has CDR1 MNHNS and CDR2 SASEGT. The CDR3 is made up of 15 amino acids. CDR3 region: CASGLRRHNTGELFF. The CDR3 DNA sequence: TGTGCCAGCGGTCTGAGGCGCCATAACACCGGGGAGCTGTTTTTT.

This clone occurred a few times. CDR3 sequence reads: CASSLAWPLAGEQYF. DNA for the CDR3: TGCGCCAGCAGCTTGGCGTGGCCTCTGGCTGGCGAGCAGTACTTC. The J gene is TRBJ2-7, the V gene TRBV5-1, with D unclear. Per the germline V gene, CDR1 is SGHRS and CDR2 is YFSETQ. Trimming left V 0 bases short and J 6 bases short, with 16 bases between. The CDR3 is 15 amino acids.

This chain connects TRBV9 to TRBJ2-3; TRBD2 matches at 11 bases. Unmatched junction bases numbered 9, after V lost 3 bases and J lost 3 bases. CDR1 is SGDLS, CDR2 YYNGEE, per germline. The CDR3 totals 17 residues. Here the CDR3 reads CASSADSGGAETDTQYF. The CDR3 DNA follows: TGTGCCAGCAGCGCAGATAGCGGGGGGGCTGAGACAGATACGCAGTATTTT.

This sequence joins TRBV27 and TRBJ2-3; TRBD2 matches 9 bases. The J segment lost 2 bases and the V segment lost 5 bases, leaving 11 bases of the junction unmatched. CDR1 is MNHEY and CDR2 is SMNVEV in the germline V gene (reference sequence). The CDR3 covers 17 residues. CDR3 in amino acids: CASSIGLAGPHTDTQYF. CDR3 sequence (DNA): TGTGCCAGCAGTATCGGTCTAGCGGGGCCCCACACAGATACGCAGTATTTT.

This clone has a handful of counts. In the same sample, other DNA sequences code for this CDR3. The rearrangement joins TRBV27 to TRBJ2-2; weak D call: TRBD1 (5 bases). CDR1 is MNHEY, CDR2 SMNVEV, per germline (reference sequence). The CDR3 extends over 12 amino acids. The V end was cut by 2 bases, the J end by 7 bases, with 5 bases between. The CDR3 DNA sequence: TGTGCCAGCAGTTTAAGGGGCGGGGAGCTGTTTTTT. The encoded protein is CASSLRGGELFF.

CDR3 DNA: TGTGCCAGCAGCCCGAGACAGGGGGATTTAGAGACCCAGTACTTC. Translating gives CASSPRQGDLETQYF. This chain links TRBV11-3 with TRBJ2-5, with 9 bases lining up with TRBD1. CDR1 is SGHNT and CDR2 is YENEEA in the germline V gene. This CDR3 contains 15 residues. V was pared by 5 bases and J by 4 bases, with 8 bases of the junction left unmatched.

As DNA, the CDR3 is TGTGCCAGCAGAATGAGACAGGAGAACTACGAGCAGTACTTC. It specifies CASRMRQENYEQYF. The chain couples TRBV5-4 to TRBJ2-7; D possibly corresponds to TRBD1 (6 bases). The V end lost 5 bases, the J end lost 3 bases, and 15 bases lay between the germline ends. Germline CDR1 reads SGHNT; CDR2 reads YYREEE (reference sequence). The CDR3 sequence is 14 residues long.

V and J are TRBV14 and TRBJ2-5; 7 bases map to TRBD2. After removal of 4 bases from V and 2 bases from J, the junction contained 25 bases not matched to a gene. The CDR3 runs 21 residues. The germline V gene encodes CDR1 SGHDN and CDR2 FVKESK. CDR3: CASSPRRRTVGGGARQETQYF. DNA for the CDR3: TGTGCCAGCAGCCCACGACGACGAACCGTTGGGGGGGGAGCGAGACAAGAGACCCAGTACTTC.

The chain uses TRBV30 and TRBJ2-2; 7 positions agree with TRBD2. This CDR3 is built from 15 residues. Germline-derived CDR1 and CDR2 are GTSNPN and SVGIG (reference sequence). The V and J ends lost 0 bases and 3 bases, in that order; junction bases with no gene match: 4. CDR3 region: CAWSVGRADTGELFF. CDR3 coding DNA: TGTGCCTGGAGTGTGGGGAGGGCAGACACCGGGGAGCTGTTTTTT.

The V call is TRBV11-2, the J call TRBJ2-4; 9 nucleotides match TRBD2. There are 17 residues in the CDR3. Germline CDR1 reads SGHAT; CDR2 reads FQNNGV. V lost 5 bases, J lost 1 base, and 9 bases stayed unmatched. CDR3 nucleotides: TGTGCCAGCAGCACTCTGCGCGGGGGGGCCGCCAAAAACATTCAGTACTTC. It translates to CASSTLRGGAAKNIQYF.

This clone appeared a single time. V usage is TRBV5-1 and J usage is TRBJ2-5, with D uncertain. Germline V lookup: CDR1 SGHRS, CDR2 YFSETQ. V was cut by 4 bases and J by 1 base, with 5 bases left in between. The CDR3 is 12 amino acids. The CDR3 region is CASSPSQETQYF. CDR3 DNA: TGCGCCAGCAGCCCTAGCCAAGAGACCCAGTACTTC.

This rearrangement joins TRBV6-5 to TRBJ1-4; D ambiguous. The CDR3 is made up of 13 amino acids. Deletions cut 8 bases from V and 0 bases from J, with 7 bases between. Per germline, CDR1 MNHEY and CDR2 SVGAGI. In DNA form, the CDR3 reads TGTGCCAGCCGGCGGGCAACTAATGAAAAACTGTTTTTT. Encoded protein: CASRRATNEKLFF.

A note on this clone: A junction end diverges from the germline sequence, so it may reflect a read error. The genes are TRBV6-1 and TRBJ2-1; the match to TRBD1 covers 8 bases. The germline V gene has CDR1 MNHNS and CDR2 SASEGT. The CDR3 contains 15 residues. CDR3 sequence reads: CASSEEGQVYNEQFF. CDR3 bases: TGTGCCAGCAGCGAAGAGGGACAGGTTTACAATGAGCAGTTCTTC.

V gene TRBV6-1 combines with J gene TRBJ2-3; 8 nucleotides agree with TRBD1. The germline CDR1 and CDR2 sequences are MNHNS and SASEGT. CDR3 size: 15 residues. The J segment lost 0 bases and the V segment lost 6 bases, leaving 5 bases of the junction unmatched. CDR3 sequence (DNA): TGTGCCAGCAGGCCCCGACAGGGGAGCACAGATACGCAGTATTTT. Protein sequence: CASRPRQGSTDTQYF.

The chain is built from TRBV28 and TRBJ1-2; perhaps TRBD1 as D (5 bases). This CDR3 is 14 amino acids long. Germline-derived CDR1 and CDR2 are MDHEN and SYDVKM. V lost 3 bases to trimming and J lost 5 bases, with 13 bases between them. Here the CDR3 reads CASSLAWGGYGYTF. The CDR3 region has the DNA TGTGCCAGCAGTTTGGCATGGGGGGGGTATGGCTACACCTTC.

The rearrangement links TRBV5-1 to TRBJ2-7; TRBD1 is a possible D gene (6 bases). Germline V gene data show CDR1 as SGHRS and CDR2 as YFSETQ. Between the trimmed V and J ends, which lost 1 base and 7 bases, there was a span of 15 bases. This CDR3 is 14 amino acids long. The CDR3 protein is CASSLPGTLREQYF. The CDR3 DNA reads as TGCGCCAGCAGCTTGCCCGGGACACTCAGGGAGCAGTACTTC. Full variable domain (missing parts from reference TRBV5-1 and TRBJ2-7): KAGVTQTPRYLIKTRGQQVTLSCSPISGHRSVSWYQQTPGQGLQFLFEYFSETQRNKGNFPGRFSGRQFSNSRSEMNVSTLELGDSALYLCASSLPGTLREQYFGPGTRLTVT.

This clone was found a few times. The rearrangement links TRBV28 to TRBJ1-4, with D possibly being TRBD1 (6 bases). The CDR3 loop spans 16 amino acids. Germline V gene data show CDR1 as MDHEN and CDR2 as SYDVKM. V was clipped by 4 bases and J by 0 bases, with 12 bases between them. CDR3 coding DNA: TGTGCCAGCAGTTCCACAGGGACCCCAACTAATGAAAAACTGTTTTTT. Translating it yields CASSSTGTPTNEKLFF.

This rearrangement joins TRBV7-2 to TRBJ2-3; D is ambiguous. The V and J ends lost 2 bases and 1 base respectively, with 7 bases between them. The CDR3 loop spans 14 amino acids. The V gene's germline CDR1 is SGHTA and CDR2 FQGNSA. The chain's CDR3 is CASSLSQGTDTQYF. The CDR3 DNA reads TGTGCCAGCAGCTTAAGTCAGGGCACAGATACGCAGTATTTT. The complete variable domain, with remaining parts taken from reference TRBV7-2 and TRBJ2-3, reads GAGVSQSPSNKVTEKGKDVELRCDPISGHTALYWYRQSLGQGLEFLIYFQGNSAPDKSGLPSDRFSAERTGGSVSTLTIQRTQQEDSAVYLCASSLSQGTDTQYFGPGTRLTVL.

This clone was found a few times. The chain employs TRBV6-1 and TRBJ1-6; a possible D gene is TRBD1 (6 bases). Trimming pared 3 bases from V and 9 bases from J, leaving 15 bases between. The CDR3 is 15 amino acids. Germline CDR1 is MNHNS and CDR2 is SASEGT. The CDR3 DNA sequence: TGTGCCAGCAGTGAGGGATCGACAGGCGGTTCACCCCTCCACTTT. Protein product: CASSEGSTGGSPLHF.

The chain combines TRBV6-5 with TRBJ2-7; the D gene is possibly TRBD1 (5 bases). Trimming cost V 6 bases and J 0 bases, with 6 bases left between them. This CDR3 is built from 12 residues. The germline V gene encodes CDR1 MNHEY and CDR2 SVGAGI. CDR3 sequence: CASRQDSYEQYF. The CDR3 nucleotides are TGTGCCAGCAGACAGGACTCCTACGAGCAGTACTTC.

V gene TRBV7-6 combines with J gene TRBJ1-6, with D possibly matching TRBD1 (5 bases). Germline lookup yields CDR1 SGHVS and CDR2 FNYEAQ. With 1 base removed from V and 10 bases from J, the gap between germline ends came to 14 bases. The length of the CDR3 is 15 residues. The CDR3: CASSLGGLGRSPLHF. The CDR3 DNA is TGTGCCAGCAGCTTAGGGGGACTGGGTAGGTCACCCCTCCACTTT.

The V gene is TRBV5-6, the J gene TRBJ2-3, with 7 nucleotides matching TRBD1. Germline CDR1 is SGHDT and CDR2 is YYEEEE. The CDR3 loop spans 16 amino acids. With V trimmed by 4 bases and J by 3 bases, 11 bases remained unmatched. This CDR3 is CASSLPGQRKTDTQYF. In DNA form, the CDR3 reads TGTGCCAGCAGCCTACCGGGACAGAGAAAAACAGATACGCAGTATTTT.